The clone carrying this T cell receptor (beta chain) was picked up a small number of times. V lost 5 bases, J lost 8 bases, and 5 bases stayed unmatched. Germline V gene lookup returns CDR1 LNHDA and CDR2 SQIVND (reference sequence). This CDR3 spans 14 amino acids. This sample stems from a study of blood T cell repertoires in COVID-19. Study overall: Samples taken during acute and convalescent COVID-19 were collected in the United States, Italy and Spain. T cells, B-cell-depleted T cells, or PBMCs provided the cDNA or gDNA that served as material.

Original handling: Reference gene primer amplification gave estimated nucleated cell counts. Here immunoSEQ multiplex PCR was the method, and the copy in TCRdb shows in-frame clones only, minus some. Clone size and the V and J calls come from that table; the DNA yielded D and trimming. The table shows over 200,000 clones, with around 83% occurring only once. This TCR derives from a woman aged 45-65 years with acute or convalescent COVID-19. The sample comprised peripheral blood. The chain is built from TRBV19 and TRBJ2-1, with 11 nucleotides matching TRBD1. Here the CDR3 DNA reads TGTGCCAGTAGTTACGGGACAGGGGGGGATGAGCAGTTCTTC. Protein product: CASSYGTGGDEQFF.